A selection of T cell receptor beta chains follows, all from one sample in a study of blood T cell repertoires in COVID-19. TCRdb's table, derived via immunoSEQ multiplex PCR, lists solely in-frame clones and lacks some. The data show more than 90,000 clones, with 65% to 85% seen just once and 0.65% to 0.9% held by the top ten. Sequencing input: peripheral blood. The receptors here all came from a woman aged 70-85 years with acute or convalescent COVID-19. The CDR3 runs from the conserved cysteine through the conserved F or W. D genes are given only for firm matches. Clone size is not always given. Where it is, it says once, few, many or a class for expanded clones.

j_call d_call clone_size v_call cdr3_aa cdr3_nt
TRBJ2-3 - few TRBV5-6 CASSPLGYTQYF TGTGCCAGCAGCCCCCTAGGTTATACGCAGTATTTT
TRBJ1-2 TRBD1 - TRBV5-1 CASSPDRNYGYTF TGCGCCAGCAGCCCGGACAGGAACTATGGCTACACCTTC
TRBJ1-4 - - TRBV11-2 CASSRGGRSEKLFF TGTGCCAGCAGCCGGGGTGGCCGGAGTGAAAAACTGTTTTTT
TRBJ2-1 TRBD1 - TRBV3-1/TRBV3-2 CASSQGQGALNEQFF TGTGCCAGCAGCCAAGGACAGGGGGCGCTGAATGAGCAGTTCTTC
TRBJ1-5 - - TRBV6-1 CASSENEVPQPQHF TGTGCCAGCAGTGAGAATGAGGTCCCCCAGCCCCAGCATTTT
TRBJ2-5 - - TRBV7-9 CASSYGTPQETQYF TGTGCCAGCAGCTACGGGACTCCTCAAGAGACCCAGTACTTC
TRBJ1-6 TRBD1 - TRBV7-2 CASSLRSYRGVPLHF TGTGCCAGCAGCTTACGATCGTACAGGGGAGTACCCCTCCACTTT
TRBJ2-5 TRBD1 - TRBV30 CAWSFRTGTQETQYF TGTGCCTGGAGTTTCCGGACAGGGACCCAAGAGACCCAGTACTTC
TRBJ1-5 TRBD1 - TRBV6-5 CASRGQGVSNQPQHF TGTGCCAGCAGAGGACAGGGGGTTAGCAATCAGCCCCAGCATTTT
TRBJ1-5 - - TRBV7-8 CASSLGQGNQPQHF TGTGCCAGCAGCCTCGGGCAGGGAAACCAGCCCCAGCATTTT
TRBJ1-3 TRBD1 - TRBV10-3 CASRGDRGAGNTIYF TGTGCCTCCCGGGGGGACAGGGGGGCCGGAAACACCATATATTTT
TRBJ1-3 - - TRBV7-8 CASSRSPTVSGNTIYF TGTGCCAGCAGCCGGTCCCCGACAGTCTCTGGAAACACCATATATTTT
TRBJ2-7 - few TRBV9 CASSARPDRDYEQYF TGTGCCAGCAGCGCCAGGCCGGACAGAGACTACGAGCAGTACTTC
TRBJ2-3 TRBD2 - TRBV11-2 CASSRNSGGTDTQYF TGTGCCAGCAGCCGCAATAGCGGGGGCACAGATACGCAGTATTTT
TRBJ1-6 TRBD1 - TRBV5-1 CASSLGDPGQRNSPLHF TGCGCCAGCAGCTTGGGAGATCCGGGACAGAGAAATTCACCCCTCCACTTT
TRBJ2-1 TRBD2 - TRBV13 CASSLGRREGNEQFF TGTGCCAGCAGCTTAGGGCGGCGGGAGGGGAATGAGCAGTTCTTC
TRBJ1-6 TRBD1 - TRBV6-5 CASTGDRGDSPLHF TGTGCCAGCACGGGAGACAGGGGGGATTCACCCCTCCACTTT
TRBJ2-7 TRBD1 - TRBV16 CASSQAQGDRNEQYF TGTGCCAGCAGCCAAGCGCAGGGGGACAGGAACGAGCAGTACTTC
TRBJ2-7 TRBD2 few TRBV3-1/TRBV3-2 CASSLTSGRPEQYF TGTGCCAGCAGCCTAACTAGCGGGAGACCCGAGCAGTACTTC
TRBJ2-1 - - TRBV10-2 CASSGTSDYNEQFF TGCGCCAGCAGTGGGACTTCCGACTACAATGAGCAGTTCTTC
TRBJ2-1 TRBD2 few TRBV19 CASSPDSLAGVTNEQFF TGTGCCAGTAGTCCCGACTCACTAGCGGGAGTTACAAATGAGCAGTTCTTC
TRBJ2-2 - - TRBV13 CASSPYNGELFF TGTGCCAGCAGCCCCTATAACGGGGAGCTGTTTTTT
TRBJ1-2 - - TRBV18 CASSPPGVGGYTF TGTGCCAGCTCACCACCAGGGGTAGGTGGCTACACCTTC
TRBJ2-1 TRBD2 - TRBV5-1 CASSDTSGILYNEQFF TGCGCCAGCAGCGATACTAGCGGGATCCTGTACAATGAGCAGTTCTTC
TRBJ1-1 - once TRBV7-3 CASSLRRGNSEAFF TGTGCCAGCAGCTTGCGCAGGGGAAACAGTGAAGCTTTCTTT
TRBJ2-7 - - TRBV7-9 CASSLDLASSYEQYF TGTGCCAGCAGCTTAGATCTGGCTAGCTCCTACGAGCAGTACTTC
TRBJ1-2 - - TRBV5-1 CASSSGQPYGYTF TGCGCCAGCAGCTCCGGACAGCCCTATGGCTACACCTTC
TRBJ1-5 - - TRBV12-3/TRBV12-4 CASSLGSGQPQHF TGTGCCAGCAGTTTAGGCTCAGGGCAGCCCCAGCATTTT
TRBJ1-2 - - TRBV6-5 CASSPMGGAGGYTF TGTGCCAGCAGCCCAATGGGGGGGGCCGGGGGCTACACCTTC
TRBJ2-2 TRBD1 - TRBV5-1 CASSTSGTGRAGELFF TGCGCCAGCAGCACATCCGGGACAGGGAGGGCCGGGGAGCTGTTTTTT
TRBJ2-7 TRBD2 - TRBV25-1 CASSRLITGGEQYF TGTGCCAGCAGTCGGCTTATAACGGGGGGAGAGCAGTACTTC
TRBJ1-2 - - TRBV5-1 CASSLGNAMVEGYTF TGCGCCAGCAGCTTGGGCAACGCAATGGTAGAGGGCTACACCTTC
TRBJ1-4 - - TRBV18 CASSPNLEKLFF TGTGCCAGCTCACCAAACTTGGAAAAACTGTTTTTT
TRBJ1-5 TRBD1 - TRBV6-5 CASTTPGQGDQPQHF TGTGCCAGCACTACCCCGGGACAGGGGGATCAGCCCCAGCATTTT